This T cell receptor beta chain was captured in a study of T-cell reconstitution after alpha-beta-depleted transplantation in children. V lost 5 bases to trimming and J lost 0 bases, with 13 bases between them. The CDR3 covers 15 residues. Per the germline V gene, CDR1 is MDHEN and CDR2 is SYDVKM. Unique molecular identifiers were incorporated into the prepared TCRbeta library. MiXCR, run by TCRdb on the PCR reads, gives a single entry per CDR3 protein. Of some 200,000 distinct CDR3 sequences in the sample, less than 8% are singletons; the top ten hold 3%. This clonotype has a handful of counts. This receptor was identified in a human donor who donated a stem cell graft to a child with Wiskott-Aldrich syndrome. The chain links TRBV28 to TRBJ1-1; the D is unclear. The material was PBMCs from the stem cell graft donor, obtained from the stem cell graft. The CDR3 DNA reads TGTGCCAGCAGTCCATCCGGCGGAATGAACACTGAAGCTTTCTTT. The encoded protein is CASSPSGGMNTEAFF. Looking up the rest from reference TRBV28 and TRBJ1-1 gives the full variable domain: DVKVTQSSRYLVKRTGEKVFLECVQDMDHENMFWYRQDPGLGLRLIYFSYDVKMKEKGDIPEGYSVSREKKERFSLILESASTNQTSMYLCASSPSGGMNTEAFFGQGTRLTVV.